A few counts support the clone carrying this T cell receptor (beta chain). Its antigen is still unknown. The data stem from a study of cytomegalovirus exposure and HLA in healthy donors. Overall study results and limits: A list of 150 or so TCR beta chains associated with cytomegalovirus was given. Donors belonging to an Asian-associated ancestry cluster reportedly showed fewer N-insertions in productive TCRs than the roughly 670-donor mean, according to what a later analysis found. Some highly shared sequence variants likely arose as a pipeline artifact.

The PCR employed 60 Vbeta primers together with 13 Jbeta primers. The authors' processing: Later work found around 85 million unique TCR beta chains, with 9.5 million to 12 million shared. TCRdb keeps only in-frame clones here, not all; method: immunoSEQ multiplex PCR. The DNA gave D and trimming, while V, J and clone size come from that table. The repertoire holds about 140,000 clones, with around 80% as singletons. V shed 5 bases, J shed 4 bases, and the junction held 14 bases outside the gene matches. CDR1 and CDR2 (germline): SGHKS, YYEKEE (reference sequence). The CDR3 has 16 residues. This receptor was taken from a man in his forties in good health and CMV-seronegative. The sequenced sample was PBMCs. The J gene is TRBJ1-2, the V gene TRBV5-5, with 7 bases lining up with TRBD1. The CDR3 coding sequence is TGTGCCAGCAGACCGGACAGGCCCCTCTCTCTCTATGGCTACACCTTC. This encodes CASRPDRPLSLYGYTF.